One TCR beta chain is described in this entry. The antigen is unknown. One junction end disagrees with the germline gene, perhaps due to a read error. The source of the sample is a study of T cell responses to AZD1222 COVID-19 vaccine. CDR3 size: 14 residues. The germline CDR1 and CDR2 sequences are SGHRS and YFSETQ. Study conclusions and caveats: Just a handful of people given AZD1222 tested seropositive at baseline.

Sequencing used immunoSEQ multiplex PCR; TCRdb keeps in-frame clones, though not all of them. The repertoire consists of 150,000 or so clones, with less than 95% occurring once and the leading ten covering around 6.3%. The starting material was peripheral blood, obtained 28 days after the second AZD1222 dose. The clonotype was recovered from an adult who received the AZD1222 COVID-19 vaccine. This chain uses TRBV5-1 with TRBJ2-1, with D possibly matching TRBD2 (6 bases). The CDR3 protein is CASTLVAGYNEQFF. The CDR3 DNA is TGCGCCAGCACCTTGGTCGCGGGATACAATGAGCAGTTCTTC.